The entry below describes one TCR beta chain. Its antigen is not identified. This specimen belongs to a study of naive and memory T cell subsets. Regarding the study as a whole: Findings for naive and memory subsets could not be checked against ground truth. From naive to CM, EM and EMRA, diversity decreased and Gini increased.

Both TRBC1 and TRBC2 were covered by a beta constant-region primer of two equimolar oligonucleotides. Ligated cDNA was amplified by four rounds of PCR with nested alpha and beta constant-region primers and SP2. Using its own MiXCR run on the UMI-ligation and nested PCR reads, TCRdb lists one record per CDR3 protein. The sample shows some 110,000 distinct CDR3 sequences, approximately 37% of them seen only once. The germline V and J ends were trimmed by 2 bases and 2 bases, with 10 bases remaining between them. Germline CDR1 DFQATT, CDR2 SNEGSKA (reference sequence). The CDR3 runs to 13 residues. The receptor was derived from a human donor in good health. Sequencing was carried out using central memory CD4+ T cells from blood. V is TRBV20-1 and J is TRBJ2-7, with D possibly TRBD1 on 6 matching bases. The CDR3 DNA reads TGCAGTGCTAGAACAGGACAGCCCTACGAGCAGTACTTC. Amino acid sequence: CSARTGQPYEQYF.